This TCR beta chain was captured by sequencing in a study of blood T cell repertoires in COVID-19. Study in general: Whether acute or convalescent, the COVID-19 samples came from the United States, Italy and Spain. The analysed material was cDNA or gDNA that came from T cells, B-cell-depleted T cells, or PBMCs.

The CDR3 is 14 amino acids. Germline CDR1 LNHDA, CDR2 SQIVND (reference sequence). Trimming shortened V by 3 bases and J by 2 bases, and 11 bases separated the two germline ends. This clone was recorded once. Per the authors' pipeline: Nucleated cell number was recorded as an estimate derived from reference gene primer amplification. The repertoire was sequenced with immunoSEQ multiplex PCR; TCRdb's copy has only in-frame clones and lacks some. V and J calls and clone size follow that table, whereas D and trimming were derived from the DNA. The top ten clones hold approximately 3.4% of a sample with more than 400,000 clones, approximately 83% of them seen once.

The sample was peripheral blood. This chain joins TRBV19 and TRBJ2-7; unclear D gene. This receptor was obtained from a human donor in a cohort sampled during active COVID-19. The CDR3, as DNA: TGTGCCAGTAGTATTTCCAGCAGGACCTACGAGCAGTACTTC. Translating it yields CASSISSRTYEQYF.